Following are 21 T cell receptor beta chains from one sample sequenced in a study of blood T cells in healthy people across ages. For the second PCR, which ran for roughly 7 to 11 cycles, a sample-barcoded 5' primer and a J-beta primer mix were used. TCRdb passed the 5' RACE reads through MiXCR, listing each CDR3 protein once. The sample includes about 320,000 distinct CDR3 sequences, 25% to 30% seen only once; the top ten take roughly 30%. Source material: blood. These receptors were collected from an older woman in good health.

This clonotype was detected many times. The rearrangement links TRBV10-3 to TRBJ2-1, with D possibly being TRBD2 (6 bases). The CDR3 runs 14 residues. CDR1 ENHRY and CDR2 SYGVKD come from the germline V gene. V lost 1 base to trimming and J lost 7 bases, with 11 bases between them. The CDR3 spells CAISELSGENEQFF. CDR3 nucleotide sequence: TGTGCCATCAGTGAGTTATCGGGGGAGAATGAGCAGTTCTTC.

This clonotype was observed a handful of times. The CDR3 sequence is CASSRQNIAGVGNEQFF. The CDR3 region has the DNA TGTGCCAGCAGCAGACAAAACATAGCGGGAGTTGGGAATGAGCAGTTCTTC. The chain couples TRBV6-1 to TRBJ2-1; 9 bases match TRBD2. Germline V lookup: CDR1 MNHNS, CDR2 SASEGT. J lost 7 bases, V lost 6 bases, and 16 bases had no gene match. The CDR3 length is 17 residues.

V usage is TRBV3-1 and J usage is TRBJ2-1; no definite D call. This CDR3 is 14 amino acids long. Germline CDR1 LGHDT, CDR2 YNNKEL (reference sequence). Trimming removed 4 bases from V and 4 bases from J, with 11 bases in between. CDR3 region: CASSLRAYYNEQFF. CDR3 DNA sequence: TGTGCCAGCAGCCTCCGGGCCTATTACAATGAGCAGTTCTTC.

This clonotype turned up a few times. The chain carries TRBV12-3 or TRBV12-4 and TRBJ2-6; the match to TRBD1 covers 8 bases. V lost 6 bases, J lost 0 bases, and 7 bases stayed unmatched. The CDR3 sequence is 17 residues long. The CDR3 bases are TGTGCCAGCAGGCCGACAGGGGCAACCTCTGGGGCCAACGTCCTGACTTTC. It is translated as CASRPTGATSGANVLTF.

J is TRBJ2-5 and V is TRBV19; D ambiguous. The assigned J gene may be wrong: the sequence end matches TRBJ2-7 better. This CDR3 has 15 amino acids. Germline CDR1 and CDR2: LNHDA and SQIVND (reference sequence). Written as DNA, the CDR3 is TGTGCCAGTAGTATGCTGGAGCCACGATTCTACGAGCAGTACTTC. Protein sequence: CASSMLEPRFYEQYF.

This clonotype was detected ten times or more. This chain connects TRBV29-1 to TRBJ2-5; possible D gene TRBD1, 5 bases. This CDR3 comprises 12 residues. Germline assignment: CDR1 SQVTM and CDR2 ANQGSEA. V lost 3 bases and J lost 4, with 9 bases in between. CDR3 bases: TGCAGCGTTGAGGCAGGGCGAGAGACCCAGTACTTC. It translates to CSVEAGRETQYF.

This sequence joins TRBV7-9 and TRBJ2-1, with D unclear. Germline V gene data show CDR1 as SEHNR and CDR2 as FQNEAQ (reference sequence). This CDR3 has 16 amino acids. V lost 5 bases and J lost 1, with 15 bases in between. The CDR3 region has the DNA TGTGCCAGCAGCCCAAGGCGTAGGTCTTCCTACAATGAGCAGTTCTTC. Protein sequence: CASSPRRRSSYNEQFF.

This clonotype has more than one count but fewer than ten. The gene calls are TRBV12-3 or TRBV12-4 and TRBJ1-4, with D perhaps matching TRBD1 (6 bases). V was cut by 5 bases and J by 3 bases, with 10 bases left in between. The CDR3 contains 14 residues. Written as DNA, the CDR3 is TGTGCCAGCAGTCCCCGACAGGCTAATGAAAAACTGTTTTTT. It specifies CASSPRQANEKLFF.

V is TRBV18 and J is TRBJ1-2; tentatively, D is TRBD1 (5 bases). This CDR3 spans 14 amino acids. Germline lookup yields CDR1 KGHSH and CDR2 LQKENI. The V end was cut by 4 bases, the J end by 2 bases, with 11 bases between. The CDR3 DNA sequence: TGTGCCAGCTCACTTGGACAAAACAACTATGGCTACACCTTC. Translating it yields CASSLGQNNYGYTF.

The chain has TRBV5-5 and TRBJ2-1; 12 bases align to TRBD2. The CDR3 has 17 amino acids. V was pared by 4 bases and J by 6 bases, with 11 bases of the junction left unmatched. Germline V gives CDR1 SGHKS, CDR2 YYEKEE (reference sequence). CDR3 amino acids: CASSNLRLAGASNEQFF. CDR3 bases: TGTGCCAGCAGCAATTTAAGACTAGCGGGAGCGAGCAATGAGCAGTTCTTC. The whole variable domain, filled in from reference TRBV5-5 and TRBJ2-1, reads DAGVTQSPTHLIKTRGQQVTLRCSPISGHKSVSWYQQVLGQGPQFIFQYYEKEERGRGNFPDRFSARQFPNYSSELNVNALLLGDSALYLCASSNLRLAGASNEQFFGPGTRLTVL.

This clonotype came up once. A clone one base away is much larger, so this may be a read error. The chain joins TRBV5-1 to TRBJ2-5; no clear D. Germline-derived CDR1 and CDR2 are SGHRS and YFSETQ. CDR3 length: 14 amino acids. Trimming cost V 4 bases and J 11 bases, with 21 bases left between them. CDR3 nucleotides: TGCGCCAGCAGCCAAGGACGGAACTCCTACCAGCAGTACTTC. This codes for CASSQGRNSYQQYF.

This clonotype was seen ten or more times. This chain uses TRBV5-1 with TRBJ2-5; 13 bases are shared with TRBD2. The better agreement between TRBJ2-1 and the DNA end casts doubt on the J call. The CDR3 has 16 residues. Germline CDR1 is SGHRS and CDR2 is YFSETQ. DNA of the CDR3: TGCGCCAGCAGCTTTGGCCGACTAGCGGGAGGAAAGGTGCAGTTCTTC. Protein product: CASSFGRLAGGKVQFF.

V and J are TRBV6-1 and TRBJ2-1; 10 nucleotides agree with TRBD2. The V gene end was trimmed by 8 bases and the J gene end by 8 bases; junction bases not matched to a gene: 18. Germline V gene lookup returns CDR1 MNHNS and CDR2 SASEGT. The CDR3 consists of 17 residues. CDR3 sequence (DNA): TGTGCCAGCGAACAGATAGCGGGAGGCACCCTAAACCATGAGCAGTTCTTC. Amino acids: CASEQIAGGTLNHEQFF.

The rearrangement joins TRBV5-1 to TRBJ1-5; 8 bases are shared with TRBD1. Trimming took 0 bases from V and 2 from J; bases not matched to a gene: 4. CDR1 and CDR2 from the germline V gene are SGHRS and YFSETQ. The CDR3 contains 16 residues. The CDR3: CASSLEGQGGNQPQHF. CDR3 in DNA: TGCGCCAGCAGCTTGGAAGGACAGGGAGGCAATCAGCCCCAGCATTTT.

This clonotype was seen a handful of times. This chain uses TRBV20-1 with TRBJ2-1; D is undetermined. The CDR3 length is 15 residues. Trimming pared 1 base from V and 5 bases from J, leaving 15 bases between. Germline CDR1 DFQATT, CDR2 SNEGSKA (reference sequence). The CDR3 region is CSARASSRLDNEQFF. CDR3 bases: TGCAGTGCTAGAGCTTCCAGCCGCCTCGACAATGAGCAGTTCTTC.

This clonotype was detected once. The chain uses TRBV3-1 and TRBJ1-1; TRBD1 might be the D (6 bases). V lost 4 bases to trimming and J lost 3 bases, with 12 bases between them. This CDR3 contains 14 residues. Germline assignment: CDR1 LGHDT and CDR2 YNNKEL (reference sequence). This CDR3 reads CASSRDRLDTEAFF. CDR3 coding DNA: TGTGCCAGCAGCCGCGACAGGTTGGACACTGAAGCTTTCTTT.

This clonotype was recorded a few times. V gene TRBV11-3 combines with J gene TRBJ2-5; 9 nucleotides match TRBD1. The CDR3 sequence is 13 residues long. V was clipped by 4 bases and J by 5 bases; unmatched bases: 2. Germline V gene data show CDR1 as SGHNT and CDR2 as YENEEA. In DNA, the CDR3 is TGTGCCAGCAGCTCACAGGGGGCGGAGACCCAGTACTTC. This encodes CASSSQGAETQYF.

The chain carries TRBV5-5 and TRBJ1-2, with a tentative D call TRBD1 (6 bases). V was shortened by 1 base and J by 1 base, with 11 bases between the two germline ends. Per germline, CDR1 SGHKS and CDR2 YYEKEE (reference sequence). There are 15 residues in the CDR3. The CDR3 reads CASSLFQGNNYGYTF. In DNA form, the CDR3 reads TGTGCCAGCAGCTTGTTTCAGGGGAATAACTATGGCTACACCTTC. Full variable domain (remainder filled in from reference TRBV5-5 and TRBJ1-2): DAGVTQSPTHLIKTRGQQVTLRCSPISGHKSVSWYQQVLGQGPQFIFQYYEKEERGRGNFPDRFSARQFPNYSSELNVNALLLGDSALYLCASSLFQGNNYGYTFGSGTRLTVV.

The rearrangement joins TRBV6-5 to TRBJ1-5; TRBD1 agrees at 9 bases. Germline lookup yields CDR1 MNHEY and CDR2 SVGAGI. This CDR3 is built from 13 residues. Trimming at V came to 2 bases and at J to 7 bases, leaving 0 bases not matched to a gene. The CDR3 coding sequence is TGTGCCAGCAGTTACGACAGGGGGCAGCCCCAGCATTTT. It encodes CASSYDRGQPQHF.

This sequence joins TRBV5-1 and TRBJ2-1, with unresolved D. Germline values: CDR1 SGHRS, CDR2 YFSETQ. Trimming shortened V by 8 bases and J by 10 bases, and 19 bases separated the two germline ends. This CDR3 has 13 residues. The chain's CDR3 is CASSPGPAREQFF. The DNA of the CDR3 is TGCGCCAGTAGCCCGGGTCCGGCGAGAGAGCAGTTCTTC.

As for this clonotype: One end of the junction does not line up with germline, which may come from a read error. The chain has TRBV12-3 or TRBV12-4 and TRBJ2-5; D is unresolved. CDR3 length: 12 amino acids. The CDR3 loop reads CASGLRKETQYF. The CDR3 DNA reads TGTGCCAGCGGTTTGAGGAAGGAGACCCAGTACTTC.